Listed below are T cell receptor beta chains from one sample, sequenced in a study of CD8+CD57+ T cells in acquired aplastic anemia. TCRdb re-called the reads with MiXCR, one entry per CDR3 protein. Of roughly 160,000 distinct CDR3 sequences listed, more than 45% are singletons. The material sequenced was sorted CD4+, CD8+, or CD8+CD57+ T cells (not recorded which) from PBMCs. The receptors shown here come from a human donor with aplastic anemia. CDR3s include the opening cysteine and the closing phenylalanine or tryptophan. Each record gives: clone size, J gene, V gene, D gene, CDR3 DNA, CDR3 protein. A D gene is named only where the DNA matches it firmly. Not all rows give a size; the values are once, few, many and, for expanded clones, a class.

clone size: many; J gene: TRBJ1-1; V gene: TRBV15; D gene: .; CDR3 DNA: TGTGCCACCAGCGGAGAGCAGTGGACTGAAGCTTTCTTT; CDR3 protein: CATSGEQWTEAFF
clone size: many; J gene: TRBJ2-3; V gene: TRBV3-1; D gene: .; CDR3 DNA: TGTGCCAGCAGCCAAGACCCCCTGAACACAGATACGCAGTATTTT; CDR3 protein: CASSQDPLNTDTQYF
clone size: many; J gene: TRBJ2-1; V gene: TRBV11-2; D gene: TRBD2; CDR3 DNA: TGTGCCAGCAGCCCGCCGGGAGGGCGCTCCTACAATGAGCAGTTCTTC; CDR3 protein: CASSPPGGRSYNEQFF
clone size: .; J gene: TRBJ2-2; V gene: TRBV7-2; D gene: TRBD1; CDR3 DNA: TGTGCCAGCAGCCCTAGACAGGGGCTGTTTTTT; CDR3 protein: CASSPRQGLFF
clone size: many; J gene: TRBJ2-7; V gene: TRBV19; D gene: .; CDR3 DNA: TGTGCCAGCTCAGACAGACTGGGCGAGCAGTACTTC; CDR3 protein: CASSDRLGEQYF
clone size: many; J gene: TRBJ1-1; V gene: TRBV7-6; D gene: .; CDR3 DNA: TGTGCCAGCAGCGCTGGCGGGGACACTGAAGCTTTCTTT; CDR3 protein: CASSAGGDTEAFF
clone size: .; J gene: TRBJ1-5; V gene: TRBV7-9; D gene: .; CDR3 DNA: TGTGCCAGCACCCTCGGGGGTCAGCCCCAGCATTTT; CDR3 protein: CASTLGGQPQHF
clone size: few; J gene: TRBJ1-4; V gene: TRBV15; D gene: .; CDR3 DNA: TGTGCCACCAGTCTACGTCGGGGACCGAATGAAAAACTGTTTTTT; CDR3 protein: CATSLRRGPNEKLFF
clone size: .; J gene: TRBJ2-7; V gene: TRBV28; D gene: .; CDR3 DNA: TGTGCCAGCAGTAAATCCAGGGATCCCTACGAGCGGTACTTC; CDR3 protein: CASSKSRDPYERYF
clone size: .; J gene: TRBJ2-7; V gene: TRBV20-1; D gene: TRBD2; CDR3 DNA: TGCAGTGCTAGAGATCGCGGGACTAGCGGGAGCGAGCAGTACTTC; CDR3 protein: CSARDRGTSGSEQYF
clone size: many; J gene: TRBJ1-2; V gene: TRBV20-1; D gene: .; CDR3 DNA: TGCAGTGCTAGAGTGGAGGGAGGCTATGGCTACACCTTC; CDR3 protein: CSARVEGGYGYTF